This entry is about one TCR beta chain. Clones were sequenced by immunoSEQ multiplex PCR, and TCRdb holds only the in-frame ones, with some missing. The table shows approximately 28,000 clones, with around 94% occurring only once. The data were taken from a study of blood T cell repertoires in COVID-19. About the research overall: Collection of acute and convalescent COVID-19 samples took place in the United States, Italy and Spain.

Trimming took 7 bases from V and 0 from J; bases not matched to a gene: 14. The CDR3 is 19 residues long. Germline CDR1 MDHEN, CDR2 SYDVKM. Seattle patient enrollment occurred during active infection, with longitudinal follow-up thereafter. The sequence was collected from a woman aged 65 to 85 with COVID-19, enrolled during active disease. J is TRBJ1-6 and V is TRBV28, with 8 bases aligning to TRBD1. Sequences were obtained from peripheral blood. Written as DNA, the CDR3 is TGTGCCAGCACCCAGGGGAGGGGACAGGCGAGCTCCTATAATTCACCCCTCCACTTT. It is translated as CASTQGRGQASSYNSPLHF.